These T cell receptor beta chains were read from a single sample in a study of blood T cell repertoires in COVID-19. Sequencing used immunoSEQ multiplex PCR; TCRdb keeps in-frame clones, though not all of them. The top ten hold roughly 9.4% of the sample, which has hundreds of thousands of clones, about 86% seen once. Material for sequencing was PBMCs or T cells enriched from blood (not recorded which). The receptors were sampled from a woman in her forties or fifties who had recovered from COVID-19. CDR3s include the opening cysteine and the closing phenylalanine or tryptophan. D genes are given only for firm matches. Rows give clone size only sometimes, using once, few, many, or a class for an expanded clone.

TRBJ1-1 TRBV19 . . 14 CASSLGGVNTEAFF TGTGCCAGTAGCCTCGGGGGGGTGAACACTGAAGCTTTCTTT
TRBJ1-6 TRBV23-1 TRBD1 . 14 CATGAGQGNSPLHF TGCGCCACCGGGGCTGGACAGGGGAATTCACCCCTCCACTTT
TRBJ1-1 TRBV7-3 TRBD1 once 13 CASSLKGATEAFF TGTGCCAGCAGCTTAAAGGGGGCCACTGAAGCTTTCTTT
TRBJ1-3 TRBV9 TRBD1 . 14 CASSVQGAVNTIYF TGTGCCAGCAGCGTACAGGGGGCCGTCAACACCATATATTTT
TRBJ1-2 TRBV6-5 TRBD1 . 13 CASSYGQGIGYTF TGTGCCAGCAGTTACGGACAGGGCATTGGCTACACCTTC
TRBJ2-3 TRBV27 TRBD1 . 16 CASRPSGTGATDTQYF TGTGCCAGCAGACCCTCTGGGACAGGGGCCACAGATACGCAGTATTTT
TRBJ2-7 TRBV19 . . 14 CASRNSQDYYEQYF TGTGCCAGCCGGAACTCTCAGGACTACTACGAGCAGTACTTC
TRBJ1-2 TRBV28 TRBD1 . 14 CASSDRAPDYGYTF TGTGCCAGCAGCGACAGGGCCCCCGACTATGGCTACACCTTC
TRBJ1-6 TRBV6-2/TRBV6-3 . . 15 CASSSSWPSGSPLHF TGTGCCAGCAGTTCTTCTTGGCCTTCTGGTTCACCCCTCCACTTT
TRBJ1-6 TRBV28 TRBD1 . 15 CATSLPGTGNSPLHF TGTGCCACCAGCTTACCGGGGACAGGGAATTCACCCCTCCACTTT
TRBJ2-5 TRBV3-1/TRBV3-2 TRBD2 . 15 CASSQGTSGWETQYF TGTGCCAGCAGCCAGGGGACTAGCGGTTGGGAGACCCAGTACTTC
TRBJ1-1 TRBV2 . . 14 CASSESPMATEAFF TGTGCCAGCAGTGAAAGTCCGATGGCAACTGAAGCTTTCTTT
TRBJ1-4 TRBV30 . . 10 CAWSREKLFF TGTGCCTGGAGCAGAGAAAAACTGTTTTTT
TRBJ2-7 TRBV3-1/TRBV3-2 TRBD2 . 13 CASTRGDRYEQYF TGTGCCAGCACACGGGGGGATAGGTACGAGCAGTACTTC
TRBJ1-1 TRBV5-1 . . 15 CASSLGSGWNTEAFF TGCGCCAGCAGCCTAGGGTCGGGATGGAACACTGAAGCTTTCTTT
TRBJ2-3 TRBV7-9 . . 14 CASQYRAAGDTQYF TGTGCCAGTCAATACAGGGCCGCGGGAGATACGCAGTATTTT
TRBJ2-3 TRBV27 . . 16 CASSIRHLVLTDTQYF TGTGCCAGCAGCATTAGACACCTCGTACTCACAGATACGCAGTATTTT
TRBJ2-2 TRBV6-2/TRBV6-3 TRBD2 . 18 CASSHPRLAGANTGELFF TGTGCCAGCAGTCACCCCCGGCTAGCGGGGGCCAACACCGGGGAGCTGTTTTTT
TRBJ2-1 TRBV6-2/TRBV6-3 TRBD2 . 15 CASSLAGGLVNEQFF TGTGCCAGCAGTCTAGCGGGGGGGCTCGTCAATGAGCAGTTCTTC
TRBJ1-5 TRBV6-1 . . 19 CASSVLPGQSPRFNQPQHF TGTGCCAGCAGTGTGCTACCGGGACAAAGTCCGCGTTTCAATCAGCCCCAGCATTTT
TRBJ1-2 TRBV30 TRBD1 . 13 CAWSETGDYGYTF TGTGCCTGGAGTGAGACAGGGGACTATGGCTACACCTTC
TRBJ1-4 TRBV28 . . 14 CASSLLAGPEKLFF TGTGCCAGCAGTTTACTGGCAGGCCCCGAAAAACTGTTTTTT
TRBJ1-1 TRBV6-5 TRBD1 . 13 CASGTGVNTEAFF TGTGCCAGCGGGACAGGGGTGAACACTGAAGCTTTCTTT
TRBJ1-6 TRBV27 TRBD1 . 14 CASSFGDRVSPLHF TGTGCCAGCAGTTTTGGGGACAGGGTTTCACCCCTCCACTTT
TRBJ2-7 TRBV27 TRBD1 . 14 CASSLDRVAREQYF TGTGCCAGCAGTCTCGACAGGGTGGCACGCGAGCAGTACTTC
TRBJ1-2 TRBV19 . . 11 CASREFYGYTF TGTGCCAGTAGGGAGTTCTATGGCTACACCTTC
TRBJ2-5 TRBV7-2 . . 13 CASSPAIRETQYF TGTGCCAGCAGCCCCGCCATTCGGGAGACCCAGTACTTC
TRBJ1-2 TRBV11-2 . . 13 CASSFQANYGYTF TGTGCCAGCAGTTTTCAGGCGAACTATGGCTACACCTTC
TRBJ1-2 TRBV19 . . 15 CASRTSPPRLYGYTF TGTGCCAGTAGGACAAGTCCACCCAGGCTATATGGCTACACCTTC
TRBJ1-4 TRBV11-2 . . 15 CASSLGPLANEKLFF TGTGCCAGCAGCTTAGGGCCCCTGGCAAATGAAAAACTGTTTTTT
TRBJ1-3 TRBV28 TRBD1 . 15 CASRRTGTAGNTIYF TGTGCCAGCAGGCGCACAGGGACAGCTGGAAACACCATATATTTT
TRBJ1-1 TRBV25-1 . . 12 CASSGGTAEAFF TGTGCCAGCAGCGGGGGAACTGCTGAAGCTTTCTTT
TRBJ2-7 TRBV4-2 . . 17 CASSQDIRGRATLEQYF TGTGCCAGCAGCCAAGATATTAGGGGCCGCGCAACCCTCGAGCAGTACTTC
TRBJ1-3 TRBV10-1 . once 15 CASLTGVQNGNTIYF TGCGCCAGCTTGACGGGGGTACAAAATGGAAACACCATATATTTT
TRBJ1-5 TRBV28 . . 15 CASSFTGLGNQPQHF TGTGCCAGCAGTTTTACAGGGCTTGGCAATCAGCCCCAGCATTTT
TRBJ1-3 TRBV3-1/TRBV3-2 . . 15 CASSRNRVSGNTIYF TGTGCCAGCAGCCGAAACAGGGTTTCCGGAAACACCATATATTTT
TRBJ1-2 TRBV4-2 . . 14 CASSQDTSNYGYTF TGTGCCAGCAGCCAGGACACCTCTAACTATGGCTACACCTTC
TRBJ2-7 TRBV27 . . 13 CASSSHGGYEQYF TGTGCCAGCAGTTCCCACGGGGGTTACGAGCAGTACTTC
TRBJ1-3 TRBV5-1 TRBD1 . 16 CASSRQGGSSGNTIYF TGCGCCAGCAGCAGACAGGGGGGAAGCTCTGGAAACACCATATATTTT
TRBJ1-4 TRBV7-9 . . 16 CASSPKAVRVNEKLFF TGTGCCAGCAGCCCCAAGGCTGTCAGGGTTAATGAAAAACTGTTTTTT
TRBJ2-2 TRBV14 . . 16 CASTPNPILSTGELFF TGTGCCAGCACTCCTAATCCCATTCTGAGCACCGGGGAGCTGTTTTTT
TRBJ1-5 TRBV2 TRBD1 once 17 CASSDPMGDRLNQPQHF TGTGCCAGCAGTGACCCCATGGGGGACAGACTCAATCAGCCCCAGCATTTT
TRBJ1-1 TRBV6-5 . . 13 CASMPGGITEAFF TGTGCCAGCATGCCCGGAGGAATCACTGAAGCTTTCTTT
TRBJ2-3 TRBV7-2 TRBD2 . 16 CASSPTRGVGGDTQYF TGTGCCAGCAGCCCAACTCGGGGGGTCGGCGGAGATACGCAGTATTTT
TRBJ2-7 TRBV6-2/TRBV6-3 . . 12 CASSPAGFEQYF TGTGCCAGCAGCCCCGCCGGGTTCGAGCAGTACTTC
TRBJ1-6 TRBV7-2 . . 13 CASSQQETSPLHF TGTGCCAGCAGCCAACAGGAAACCTCACCCCTCCACTTT